This T cell receptor (beta chain) comes out of a study of blood T cell repertoires in COVID-19. Study-wide context: T cells, B-cell-depleted T cells, or PBMCs supplied cDNA or gDNA.

Original data processing: The assay estimated nucleated cells by amplifying reference gene primers. Sequenced by immunoSEQ multiplex PCR; TCRdb stores in-frame clones only, minus some. V, J and clone size are those of that table, while D and trimming were read from the DNA. The profile shows about 64,000 clones, approximately 78% of them singletons. The CDR3 runs to 13 residues. Trimming shortened V by 7 bases and J by 5 bases, and 12 bases separated the two germline ends. Germline V gene lookup returns CDR1 LGHDT and CDR2 YNNKEL (reference sequence). This chain links TRBV3-1 (or the pseudogene TRBV3-2) with TRBJ1-3, with D maybe TRBD1 (6 bases). Material for sequencing was peripheral blood. This TCR derives from a man aged 80 or over with acute or convalescent COVID-19. CDR3 residues: CASTSTGRNTIYF. CDR3 bases: TGTGCCAGCACGTCCACAGGGAGAAACACCATATATTTT.